This entry concerns a single TCR beta chain. Its antigen is not known. The entry originates in a study of blood T cells in healthy people across ages. Whole-study findings and limits: Per million T cells, TCR beta diversity dropped about linearly as age rose. Versus aged donors, long-lived donors had higher diversity and more naive CD4+ cells.

Total RNA amounts of at least 6 micrograms were extracted per sample. Through a sample-barcoded 5' primer and a J-beta primer mix, a second PCR was run for roughly 6 to 12 cycles. Researchers report that a template-switch adaptor with 12 random nucleotides tagged each cDNA molecule. Via MiXCR, TCRdb re-called the 5' RACE reads, giving one row per CDR3 protein. This table holds approximately 360,000 distinct CDR3 sequences, more than 45% found once. CDR1 and CDR2 from the germline V gene are MNHEY and SMNVEV (reference sequence). The germline V and J ends were trimmed by 6 bases and 7 bases, with 19 bases remaining between them. The CDR3 sequence is 16 residues long.

This chain links TRBV27 with TRBJ1-6; unclear D gene. The clonotype originates from a man in his sixties in good health. The material sequenced was blood. The CDR3 region is CASRASRAGWNSPLHF. Written as DNA, the CDR3 is TGTGCCAGCAGAGCATCGAGGGCAGGTTGGAATTCACCCCTCCACTTT.